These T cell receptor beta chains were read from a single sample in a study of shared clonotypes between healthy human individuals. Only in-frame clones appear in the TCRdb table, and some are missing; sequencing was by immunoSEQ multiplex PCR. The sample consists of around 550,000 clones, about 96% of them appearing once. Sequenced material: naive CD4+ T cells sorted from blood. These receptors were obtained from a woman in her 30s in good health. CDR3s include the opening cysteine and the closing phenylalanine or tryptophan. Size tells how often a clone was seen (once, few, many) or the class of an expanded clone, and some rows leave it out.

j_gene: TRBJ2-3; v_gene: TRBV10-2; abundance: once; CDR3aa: CASNPNGSPTDTQYF
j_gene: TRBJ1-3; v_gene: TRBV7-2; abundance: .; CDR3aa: CASSLDRSSTRNTIYF
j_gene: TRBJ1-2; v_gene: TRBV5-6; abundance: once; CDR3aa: CASSSTTGEINYGYTF
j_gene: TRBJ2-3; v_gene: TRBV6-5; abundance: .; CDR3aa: CASGRQGSSDTQYF
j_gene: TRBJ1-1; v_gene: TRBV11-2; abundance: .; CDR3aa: CASSGTSRDRLNTEAFF
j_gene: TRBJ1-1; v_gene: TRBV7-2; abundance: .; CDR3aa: CASSLVGGARTEAFF
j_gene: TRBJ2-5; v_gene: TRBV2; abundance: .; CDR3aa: CASGRDRWKLARDQETQYF
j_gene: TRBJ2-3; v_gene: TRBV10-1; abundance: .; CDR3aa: CASGSGLGDTQYF
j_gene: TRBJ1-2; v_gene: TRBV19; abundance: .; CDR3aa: CASRVSSGTDNYGYTF
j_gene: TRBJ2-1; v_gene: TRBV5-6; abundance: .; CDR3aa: CATSQGKANNEQFF
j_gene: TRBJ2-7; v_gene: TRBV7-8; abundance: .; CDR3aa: CASSLLQGSFEQYF
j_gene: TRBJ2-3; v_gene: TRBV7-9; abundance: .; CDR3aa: CASSLVEGGPDTQYF
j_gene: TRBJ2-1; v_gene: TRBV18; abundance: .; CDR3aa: CASSPRGQTSYNEQFF
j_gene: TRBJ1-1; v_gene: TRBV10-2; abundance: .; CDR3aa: CASSISQEAEAFF
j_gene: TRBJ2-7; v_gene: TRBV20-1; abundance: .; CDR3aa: CSAKTGAEQYF
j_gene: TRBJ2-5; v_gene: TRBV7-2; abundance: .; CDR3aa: CASSFGETQYF
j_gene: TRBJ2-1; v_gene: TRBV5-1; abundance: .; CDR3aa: CASSRDRLWESDQNEQFF
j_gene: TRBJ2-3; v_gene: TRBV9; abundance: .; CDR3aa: CASSVRGGTPLRQYF
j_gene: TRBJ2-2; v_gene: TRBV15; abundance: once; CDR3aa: CATRRQTNTGELFF
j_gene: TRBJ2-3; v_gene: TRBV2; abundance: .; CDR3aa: CASPLLGVGTDTQYF
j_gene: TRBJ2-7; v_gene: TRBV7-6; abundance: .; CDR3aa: CASSSRRGYEQYF
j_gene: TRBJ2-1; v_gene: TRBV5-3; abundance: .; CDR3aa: CARSLQGEGYNEQFF
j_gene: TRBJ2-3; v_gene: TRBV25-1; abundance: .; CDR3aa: CASKGLAGGDTQYF
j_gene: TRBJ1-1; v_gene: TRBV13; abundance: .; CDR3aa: CASSLKGYTEAFF
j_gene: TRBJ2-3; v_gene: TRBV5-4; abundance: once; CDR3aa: CASSLASTDTQYF
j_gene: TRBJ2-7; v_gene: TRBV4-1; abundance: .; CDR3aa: CASSQDSSGGARQYF
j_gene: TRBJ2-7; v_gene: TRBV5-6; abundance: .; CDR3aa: CASSLLGPLSYEQYF
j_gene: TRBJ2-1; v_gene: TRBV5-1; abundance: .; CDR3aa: CASSLAGTSADNEQFF
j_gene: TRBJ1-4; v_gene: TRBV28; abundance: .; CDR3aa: CASSQAGTGKEKLFF
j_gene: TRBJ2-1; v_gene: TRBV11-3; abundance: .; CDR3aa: CASSPRQGSNEQFF
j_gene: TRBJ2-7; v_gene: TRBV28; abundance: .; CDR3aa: CASKPSYRGIYEQYF
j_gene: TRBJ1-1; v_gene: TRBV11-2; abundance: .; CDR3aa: CASSLDWATEAFF
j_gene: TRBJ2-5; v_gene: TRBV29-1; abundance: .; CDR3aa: CSVDSRSGETQYF
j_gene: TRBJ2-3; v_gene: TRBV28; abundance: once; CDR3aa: CASSLSGLAGESTDTQYF
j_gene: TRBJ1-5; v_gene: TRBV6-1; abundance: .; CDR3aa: CASSDRTGPLDQPQHF
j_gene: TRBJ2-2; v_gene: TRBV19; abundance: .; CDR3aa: CASSGAVASGRRTGELFF
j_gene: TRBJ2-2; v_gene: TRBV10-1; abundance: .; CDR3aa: CASSVARGNTGELFF
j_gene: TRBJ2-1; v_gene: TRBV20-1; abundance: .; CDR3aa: CSARPKTEQFF
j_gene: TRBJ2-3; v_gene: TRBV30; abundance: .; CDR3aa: CAWSVSSGRSGDTQYF
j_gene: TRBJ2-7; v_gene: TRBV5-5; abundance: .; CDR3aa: CASSKPPRSAYEQYF
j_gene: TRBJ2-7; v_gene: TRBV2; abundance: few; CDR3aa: CASRGAIEQYF
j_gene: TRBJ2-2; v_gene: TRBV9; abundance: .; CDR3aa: CASSVVNSLNTGELFF
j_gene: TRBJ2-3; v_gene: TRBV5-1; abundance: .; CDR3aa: CASSLMVYTDTQYF
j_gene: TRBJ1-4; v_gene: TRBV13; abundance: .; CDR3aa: CASSSRDRSEKLFF